This T cell receptor (beta chain) was found in a study of blood T cell repertoires in COVID-19. This table comes from immunoSEQ multiplex PCR, and its TCRdb copy is limited to in-frame clones, with some not included. Among approximately 220,000 clones listed, around 90% were seen once. The CDR3 extends over 14 amino acids. Between the trimmed V and J ends, which lost 2 bases and 4 bases, there was a span of 11 bases. CDR1 is KGHSH and CDR2 is LQKENI in the germline V gene. Sequenced material: PBMCs or T cells enriched from blood (not recorded which). The chain is built from TRBV18 and TRBJ1-1, with D possibly TRBD1 on 6 matching bases. The clonotype was recovered from a woman between 25 and 40 years old with acute COVID-19. CDR3 loop: CASSPERGFTEAFF. In nucleotides, the CDR3 is TGTGCCAGCTCACCAGAGAGGGGGTTCACTGAAGCTTTCTTT.